The clone carrying this T cell receptor beta chain was recorded at least ten times. Its antigen is not known. Where libraries were unsorted, they were derived from 2 million PBMCs stored at -80 degrees C. The data belong to a study of neurological immune-mediated disorders. Trimming removed 0 bases at V and 6 bases at J, with 12 bases between. This CDR3 is 15 amino acids long. The germline gives CDR1 SGDLS, CDR2 YYNGEE. Whole-study results and caveats: HTLV-1-associated myelopathy displayed the greatest TCR clonal expansion, and multiple sclerosis exhibited the smallest, lower than that of healthy controls. None of the CDR3 amino acid sequences of expanded clones were shared across subjects, and this suggested private repertoires in all groups.

In each sequencing run, over 180 million TCR-beta sequences were generated from 15-18 subjects. TCRdb passed the 5' RACE reads through MiXCR, listing each CDR3 protein once. The data contain under 20,000 distinct CDR3 sequences, 2.6% of them seen just once; the ten biggest clones take up 4.5% to 5.5%. The chain joins TRBV9 to TRBJ2-2; unclear D gene. Sequenced sample: PBMCs. The source of this sequence is a woman between 18 and 29 years old with multiple sclerosis. The CDR3, as DNA: TGTGCCAGCAGCGTAGACGGCAGAACAGCCGGGGAGCTGTTTTTT. Amino acid sequence: CASSVDGRTAGELFF. Drawing the rest from reference TRBV9 and TRBJ2-2, the complete variable domain is DSGVTQTPKHLITATGQRVTLRCSPRSGDLSVYWYQQSLDQGLQFLIQYYNGEERAKGNILERFSAQQFPDLHSELNLSSLELGDSALYFCASSVDGRTAGELFFGEGSRLTVL.